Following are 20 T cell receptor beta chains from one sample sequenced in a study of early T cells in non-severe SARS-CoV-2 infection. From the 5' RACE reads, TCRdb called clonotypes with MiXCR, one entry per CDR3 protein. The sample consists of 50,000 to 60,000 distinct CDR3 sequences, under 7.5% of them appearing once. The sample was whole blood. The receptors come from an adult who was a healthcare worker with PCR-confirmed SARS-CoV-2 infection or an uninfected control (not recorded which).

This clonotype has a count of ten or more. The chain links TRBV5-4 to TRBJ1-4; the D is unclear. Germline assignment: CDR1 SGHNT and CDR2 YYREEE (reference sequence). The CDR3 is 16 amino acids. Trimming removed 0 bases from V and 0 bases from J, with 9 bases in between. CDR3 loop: CASSLGLRATNEKLFF. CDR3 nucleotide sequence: TGTGCCAGCAGCTTGGGCCTCCGTGCAACTAATGAAAAACTGTTTTTT.

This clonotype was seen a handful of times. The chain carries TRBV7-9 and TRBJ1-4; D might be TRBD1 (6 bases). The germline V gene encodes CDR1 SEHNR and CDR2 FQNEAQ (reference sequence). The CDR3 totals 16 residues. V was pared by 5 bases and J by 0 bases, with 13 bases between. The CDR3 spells CASSPWGGSTNEKLFF. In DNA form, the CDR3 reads TGTGCCAGCAGCCCTTGGGGGGGCTCAACTAATGAAAAACTGTTTTTT.

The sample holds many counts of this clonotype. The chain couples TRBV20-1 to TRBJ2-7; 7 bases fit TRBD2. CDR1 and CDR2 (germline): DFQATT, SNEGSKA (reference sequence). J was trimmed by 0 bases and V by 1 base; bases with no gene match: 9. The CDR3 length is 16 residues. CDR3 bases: TGCAGTGCTAGAGTAAGAGGCGGGGGATTCTCCTACGAGCAGTACTTC. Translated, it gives CSARVRGGGFSYEQYF.

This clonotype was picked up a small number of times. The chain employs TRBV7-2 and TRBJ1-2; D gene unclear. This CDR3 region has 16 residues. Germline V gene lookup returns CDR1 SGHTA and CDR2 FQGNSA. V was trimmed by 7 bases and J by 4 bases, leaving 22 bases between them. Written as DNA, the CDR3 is TGTGCCAGCACCCCACCGCGAGGCTCTGGCGGCTATGGCTACACCTTC. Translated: CASTPPRGSGGYGYTF.

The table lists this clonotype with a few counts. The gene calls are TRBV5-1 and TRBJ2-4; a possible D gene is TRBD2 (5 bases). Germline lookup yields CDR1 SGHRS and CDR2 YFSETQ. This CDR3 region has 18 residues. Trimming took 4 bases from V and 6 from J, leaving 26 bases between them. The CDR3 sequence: CASSPVFLEVGELNIQYF. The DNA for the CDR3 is TGCGCCAGCAGCCCGGTGTTCCTCGAGGTGGGAGAACTAAACATTCAGTACTTC.

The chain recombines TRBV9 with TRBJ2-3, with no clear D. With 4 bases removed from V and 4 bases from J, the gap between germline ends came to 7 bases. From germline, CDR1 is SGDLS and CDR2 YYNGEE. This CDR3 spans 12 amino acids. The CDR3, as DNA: TGTGCCAGCAGCTCAGCTTCAGATACGCAGTATTTT. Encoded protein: CASSSASDTQYF.

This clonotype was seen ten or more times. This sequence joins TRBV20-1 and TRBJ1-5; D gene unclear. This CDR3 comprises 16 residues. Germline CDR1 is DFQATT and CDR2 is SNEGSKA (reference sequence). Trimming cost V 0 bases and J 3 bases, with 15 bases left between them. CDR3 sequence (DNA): TGCAGTGCTAGAGATGGTGCCGTTGGGGACAATCAGCCCCAGCATTTT. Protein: CSARDGAVGDNQPQHF.

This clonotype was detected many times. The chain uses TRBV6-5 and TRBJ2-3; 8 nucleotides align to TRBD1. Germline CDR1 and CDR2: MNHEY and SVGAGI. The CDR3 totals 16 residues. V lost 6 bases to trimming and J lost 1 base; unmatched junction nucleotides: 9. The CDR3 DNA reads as TGTGCCAGCAGACCAACGGGGACAGGTCGCACAGATACGCAGTATTTT. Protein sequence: CASRPTGTGRTDTQYF.

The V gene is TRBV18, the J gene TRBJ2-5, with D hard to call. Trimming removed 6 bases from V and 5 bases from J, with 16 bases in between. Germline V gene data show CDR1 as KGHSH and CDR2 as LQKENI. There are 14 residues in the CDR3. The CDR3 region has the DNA TGTGCCAGCTCTCCGAACCGAGGTGGGGAGACCCAGTACTTC. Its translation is CASSPNRGGETQYF.

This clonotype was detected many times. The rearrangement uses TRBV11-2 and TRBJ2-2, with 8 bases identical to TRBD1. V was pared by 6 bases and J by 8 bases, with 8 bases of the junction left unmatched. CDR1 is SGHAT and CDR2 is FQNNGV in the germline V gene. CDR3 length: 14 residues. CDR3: CASRNYRTGGELFF. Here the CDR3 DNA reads TGTGCCAGCAGAAACTACCGGACAGGGGGGGAGCTGTTTTTT.

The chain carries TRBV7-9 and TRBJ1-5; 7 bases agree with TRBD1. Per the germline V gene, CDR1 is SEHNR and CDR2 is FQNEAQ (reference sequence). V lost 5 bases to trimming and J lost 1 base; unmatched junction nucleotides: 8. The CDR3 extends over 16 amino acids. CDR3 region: CASSHTGAPSNQPQHF. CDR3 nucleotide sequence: TGTGCCAGCAGCCACACAGGGGCCCCCAGCAATCAGCCCCAGCATTTT.

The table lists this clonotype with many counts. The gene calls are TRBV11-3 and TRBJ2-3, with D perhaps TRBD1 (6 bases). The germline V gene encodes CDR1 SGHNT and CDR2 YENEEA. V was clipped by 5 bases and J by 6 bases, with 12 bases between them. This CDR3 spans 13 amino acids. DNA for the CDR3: TGTGCCAGCAGCCCCGGGACATCTGATACGCAGTATTTT. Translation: CASSPGTSDTQYF.

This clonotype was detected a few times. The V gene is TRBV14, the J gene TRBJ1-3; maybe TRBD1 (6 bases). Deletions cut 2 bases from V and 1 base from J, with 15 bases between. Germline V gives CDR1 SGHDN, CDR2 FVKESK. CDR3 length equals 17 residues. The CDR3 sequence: CASSQRTLTGSGNTIYF. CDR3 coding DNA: TGTGCCAGCAGCCAAAGGACCCTAACAGGGTCTGGAAACACCATATATTTT.

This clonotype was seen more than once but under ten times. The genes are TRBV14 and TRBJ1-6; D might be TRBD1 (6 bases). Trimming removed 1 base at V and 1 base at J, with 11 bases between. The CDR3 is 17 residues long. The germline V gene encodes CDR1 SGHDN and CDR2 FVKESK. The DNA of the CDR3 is TGTGCCAGCAGCCAAGTTGCAGGGGCATCCTATAATTCACCCCTCCACTTT. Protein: CASSQVAGASYNSPLHF.

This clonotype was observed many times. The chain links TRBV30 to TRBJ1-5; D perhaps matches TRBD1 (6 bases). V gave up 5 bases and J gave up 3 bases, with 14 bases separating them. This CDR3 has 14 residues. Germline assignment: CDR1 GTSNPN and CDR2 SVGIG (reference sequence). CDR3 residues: CAWGGHYSNQPQHF. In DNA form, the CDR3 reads TGTGCCTGGGGGGGACATTATTCCAATCAGCCCCAGCATTTT.

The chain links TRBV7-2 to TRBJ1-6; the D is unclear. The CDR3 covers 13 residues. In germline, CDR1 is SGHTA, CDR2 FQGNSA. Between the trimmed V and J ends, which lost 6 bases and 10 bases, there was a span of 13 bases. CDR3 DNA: TGTGCCAGCAGTCCGGGTCCTCGGTCACCCCTCCACTTT. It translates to CASSPGPRSPLHF.

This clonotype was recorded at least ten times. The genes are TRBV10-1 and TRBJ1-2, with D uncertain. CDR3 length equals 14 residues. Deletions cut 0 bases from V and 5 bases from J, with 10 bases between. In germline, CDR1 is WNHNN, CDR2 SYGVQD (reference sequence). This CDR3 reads CASSESPAKYGYTF. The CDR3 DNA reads TGCGCCAGCAGTGAGTCGCCGGCGAAGTATGGCTACACCTTC.

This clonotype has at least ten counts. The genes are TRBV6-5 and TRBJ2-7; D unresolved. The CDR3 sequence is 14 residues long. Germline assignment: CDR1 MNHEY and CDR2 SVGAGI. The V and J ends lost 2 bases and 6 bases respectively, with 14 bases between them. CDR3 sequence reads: CASSYDGPLAEQYF. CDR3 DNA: TGTGCCAGCAGTTACGACGGACCCCTGGCCGAGCAGTACTTC.

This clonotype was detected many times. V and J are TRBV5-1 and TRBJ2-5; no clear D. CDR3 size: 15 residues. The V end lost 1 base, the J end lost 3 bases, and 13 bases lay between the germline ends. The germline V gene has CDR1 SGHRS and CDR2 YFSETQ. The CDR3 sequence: CASSLMGRAEETQYF. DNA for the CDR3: TGCGCCAGCAGCTTGATGGGTAGGGCCGAAGAGACCCAGTACTTC.

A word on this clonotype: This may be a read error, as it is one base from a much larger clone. Here the CDR3 reads CASSLGTGLYGQYF. The CDR3 bases are TGTGCCAGCAGCTTAGGGACAGGGCTGTACGGGCAGTACTTC. The chain has TRBV7-8 and TRBJ2-7; 8 bases map to TRBD1. CDR3 length equals 14 residues. Germline values: CDR1 SGHVS, CDR2 FQNEAQ.